The present entry profiles one T cell receptor (beta chain) with its context. What it recognizes is unknown. This record comes from a study of cytomegalovirus exposure and HLA in healthy donors. Regarding the study as a whole: In most subjects, TCR beta sequences reportedly gave accurate predictions of HLA-A and HLA-B alleles. Three chains tied to CMV proved CMV antigen-specific in vitro.

Primers included in the PCR were 60 Vbeta and 13 Jbeta primers. Libraries were prepared by immunoSEQ multiplex PCR; TCRdb keeps only in-frame clonotypes and omits some of them. The table lists about 190,000 clones, around 77% of them singletons. The sequenced sample consisted of PBMCs. This clonotype was obtained from a woman aged 18-35 years in good health and CMV-seronegative.

The DNA of the CDR3 is TGCAGCGTTGAAGTAGAAAATCAGCCCCAGCATTTT. Its protein product is CSVEVENQPQHF. This chain joins TRBV29-1 and TRBJ1-5; D is ambiguous. The CDR3 sequence is 12 residues long. Germline lookup yields CDR1 SQVTM and CDR2 ANQGSEA. Between the trimmed V and J ends, which lost 1 base and 4 bases, there was a span of 5 bases.